This T cell receptor (beta chain) is from a study of identical twins. Germline CDR1 and CDR2: ENHRY and SYGVKD. J was trimmed by 4 bases and V by 4 bases; bases with no gene match: 2. CDR3 length: 14 residues. Overall study results and limits: Partly confounded zero-insertion analyses could result from invariant MAIT and iNKT cells. Low generation probability was overrepresented in out-of-frame alpha sequences shared by twins. Fewer insertions marked abundant cord blood beta clonotypes; young adult naive trended weakly, memory not at all.

With no exceptions, donors were healthy Caucasians. TCRdb called the 5' RACE reads again in MiXCR, with one record for every CDR3 protein. The profile covers about 720,000 distinct CDR3 sequences, with less than 10% appearing a single time and roughly 0.9% taken by the ten largest. This clonotype was seen only a few times. Its antigen is not known. Separately, the same data were catalogued under a study of yellow fever vaccine responses in identical twins.

J is TRBJ2-3 and V is TRBV10-3; 10 nucleotides agree with TRBD1. The sequencing sample was made of PBMCs. This sequence was found in a woman in her late teens or twenties in good health. The CDR3 coding sequence is TGTGCCATCAGTGTTGGGACAGGGGCAGATACGCAGTATTTT. Protein product: CAISVGTGADTQYF.